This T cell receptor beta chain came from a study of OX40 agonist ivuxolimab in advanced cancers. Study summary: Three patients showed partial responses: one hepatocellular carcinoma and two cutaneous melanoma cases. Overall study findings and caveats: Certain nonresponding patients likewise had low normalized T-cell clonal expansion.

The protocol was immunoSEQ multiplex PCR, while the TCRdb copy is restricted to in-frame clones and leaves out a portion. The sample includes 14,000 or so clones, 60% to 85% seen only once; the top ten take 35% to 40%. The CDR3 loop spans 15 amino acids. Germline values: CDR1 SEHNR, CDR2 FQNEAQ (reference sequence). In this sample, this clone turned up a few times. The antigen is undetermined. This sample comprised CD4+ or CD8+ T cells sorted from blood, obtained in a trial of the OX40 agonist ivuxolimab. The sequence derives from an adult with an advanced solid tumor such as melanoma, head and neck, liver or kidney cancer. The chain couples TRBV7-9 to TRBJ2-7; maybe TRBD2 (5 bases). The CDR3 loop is CASDGGPGPHYEQYF. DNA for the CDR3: TGTGCTAGCGACGGTGGGCCAGGACCGCACTACGAGCAGTACTTC. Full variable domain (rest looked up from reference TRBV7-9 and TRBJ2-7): DTGVSQNPRHKITKRGQNVTFRCDPISEHNRLYWYRQTLGQGPEFLTYFQNEAQLEKSRLLSDRFSAERPKGSFSTLEIQRTEQGDSAMYLCASDGGPGPHYEQYFGPGTRLTVT.